The clone carrying this T cell receptor (beta chain) has a count of ten or more. The CDR3 is 18 amino acids. Germline CDR1 is SGHAT and CDR2 is FQNNGV. V lost 5 bases, J lost 3 bases, and 10 bases stayed unmatched. The data originate from a study of metastatic and nonmetastatic thyroid tumors. Study-level information: For malignant and benign thyroid patients, tumor or nodule tissue and blood were the sources whose repertoires were compared.

No patient had received any treatment before thyroid surgery. Source study methods: A distant-metastasis classifier for papillary thyroid cancer was built using CDR3 differences across clinicopathological groups. From the PCR reads, TCRdb re-called clones with MiXCR. These V and J calls originate from TCRdb's pipeline instead of the authors' own analysis. The sample has roughly 20,000 clones, about 25% seen once; the top ten hold about a fifth. This sequence was found in a female donor with papillary thyroid cancer or a benign thyroid nodule (not recorded which). Some clones in this sample may be carry-over from other donors' samples. The chain combines TRBV11-2 with TRBJ2-5; 15 bases map to TRBD2. Sequencing input: blood. The CDR3 region has the DNA TGTGCCAGCAGCCATGGACTAGCGGGAGGGCTTTCCAAAGAGACCCAGTACTTC. It codes for CASSHGLAGGLSKETQYF.